This TCR beta chain appears in the sequencing data of a study of shared clonotypes between healthy human individuals. A note on this clone: Its antigen is as yet unknown.

Using immunoSEQ multiplex PCR, the repertoire was profiled, and TCRdb retains in-frame clones only, with some absent. The data show hundreds of thousands of clones, approximately 95% seen once. The ends lost 0 bases at V and 10 bases at J; junction bases unmatched: 15. Germline loops: CDR1 SGHDT, CDR2 YYEEEE. CDR3 length equals 16 residues. Naive CD8 cells comprised CD45RO-negative, CCR7-positively selected cells, excluding terminally differentiated effector memory CD45RA+ cells. Study-wide points: The rarefaction results pointed to incomplete sorted-subset sequencing despite large depth. Generation of non-shared clonotypes was less probable than generation of clonotypes shared by all four donors. Among a few donors, approximately 5% of naive CD4 clonotypes were found in common.

The V gene is TRBV5-6, the J gene TRBJ1-2; 7 nucleotides agree with TRBD1. Sequencing was done on a sample of naive CD8+ T cells sorted from blood. The TCR comes from a woman between 25 and 40 years old in good health. CDR3 in amino acids: CASSLDVTGTYLLYTF. CDR3 bases: TGTGCCAGCAGCTTGGATGTGACAGGGACTTACCTTCTCTACACCTTC.